The 22 T cell receptor beta chains below come from one sample, sequenced in a study of persistence of HIV-infected CD4 T cells. Sequencing used immunoSEQ version 4 in survey mode. The data were produced by immunoSEQ multiplex PCR, yet TCRdb's version contains in-frame clones alone and is incomplete. The sample has some 32,000 clones, 82% seen once. These receptors' targets are unknown. Overlapping HIV-1 Gag 15-mer peptides at 1 ug per peptide per mL were used. Sorted nonresponding memory CD4+ T cells were CD40L-negative, CD69-negative, CD45RO-high. The sample consisted of CD4+ T cells sorted from PBMCs after roughly 18-hour stimulation, taken from a patient who received antiretroviral therapy. All receptors derive from an adult woman with HIV who was CMV-seropositive.

The rearrangement uses TRBV12-5 and TRBJ2-5; D not certain. The V and J ends lost 5 bases and 4 bases respectively, with 2 bases between them. This CDR3 is 10 amino acids long. The germline gives CDR1 LGHNT, CDR2 FRNRAP. The CDR3 loop is CASGTETQYF. The CDR3 bases are TGTGCTAGTGGTACAGAGACCCAGTACTTC.

The J gene is TRBJ1-5, the V gene TRBV5-4, with D possibly TRBD1 on 6 matching bases. V lost 0 bases and J 7 bases, leaving 11 bases between the germline ends. In germline, CDR1 is SGHNT, CDR2 YYREEE (reference sequence). The CDR3 is made up of 14 amino acids. In DNA form, the CDR3 reads TGTGCCAGCAGCTTGGGGATTGGGGGCCAGCCCCAGCATTTT. Translating it yields CASSLGIGGQPQHF.

The chain has TRBV5-1 and TRBJ1-4; D is undetermined. CDR1 SGHRS and CDR2 YFSETQ come from the germline V gene. CDR3 length: 15 residues. V lost 5 bases and J 4 bases, leaving 15 bases between the germline ends. The CDR3 loop reads CASSLTGFGNEKLFF. For the CDR3, the DNA is TGCGCCAGCAGTTTGACGGGATTTGGTAATGAAAAACTGTTTTTT.

This clone qualifies as medium-sized. The genes are TRBV2 and TRBJ1-6, with a tentative D call TRBD1 (6 bases). V shed 8 bases and J shed 6 bases, with 17 bases lying between them. Germline V gene lookup returns CDR1 SNHLY and CDR2 FYNNEI. CDR3 size: 15 residues. As DNA, the CDR3 is TGTGCCAGCTTCCGGGGACAATTTGGTAATTCACCCCTCCACTTT. Its translation: CASFRGQFGNSPLHF.

V is TRBV12-3 or TRBV12-4 and J is TRBJ2-1, with unresolved D. The CDR3 runs to 11 residues. V gave up 4 bases and J gave up 4 bases, with 2 bases separating them. The CDR3 is CASSSYNEQFF. Written as DNA, the CDR3 is TGTGCCAGCAGTTCTTACAATGAGCAGTTCTTC.

This chain uses TRBV4-3 with TRBJ2-5, with 15 positions matching TRBD2. CDR1 and CDR2 from the germline V gene are LGHNA and YSLEER. This CDR3 contains 17 residues. V dropped 6 bases and J dropped 4; count of bases not matched to a gene: 9. The CDR3 protein is CASSRTSGGANLETQYF. DNA of the CDR3: TGCGCCAGCAGTCGGACTAGCGGGGGGGCGAATTTAGAGACCCAGTACTTC.

This clone appeared a few times. The CDR3 sequence: CASSRDRGGAGTQYF. The CDR3 nucleotides read TGTGCCAGCAGTCGGGACAGGGGCGGCGCGGGGACCCAGTACTTC. This sequence joins TRBV7-9 and TRBJ2-5; 10 nucleotides line up with TRBD1. CDR3 length: 15 amino acids. Losses at the gene ends were 6 bases for V and 7 bases for J; bases not matched to a gene: 11. Germline V gene data show CDR1 as SEHNR and CDR2 as FQNEAQ (reference sequence).

The chain links TRBV25-1 to TRBJ1-6; D is unclear. Trimming removed 6 bases at V and 5 bases at J, with 14 bases between. CDR3 length equals 15 residues. CDR1 is MGHDK and CDR2 is SYGVNS in the germline V gene. Written as DNA, the CDR3 is TGTGCCAGCAGGGCGGACCTCTCGAATAATTCACCCCTCCACTTT. Amino acid sequence: CASRADLSNNSPLHF.

Only one count was recorded for this clone. The rearrangement uses TRBV14 and TRBJ2-5; tentative D call: TRBD2 (6 bases). The CDR3 is made up of 14 amino acids. CDR1 and CDR2 (germline): SGHDN, FVKESK. V was shortened by 4 bases and J by 0 bases, with 9 bases between the two germline ends. CDR3 DNA sequence: TGTGCCAGCAGCCCCCTAGCGAACCAAGAGACCCAGTACTTC. This gives the protein CASSPLANQETQYF.

The chain recombines TRBV11-3 with TRBJ1-1; 7 positions agree with TRBD1. This CDR3 comprises 14 residues. The V gene's germline CDR1 is SGHNT and CDR2 YENEEA. Trimming took 4 bases from V and 2 from J; bases not matched to a gene: 4. Here the CDR3 reads CASSSGQINTEAFF. The CDR3 coding sequence is TGTGCCAGCAGCTCGGGACAGATTAACACTGAAGCTTTCTTT.

This chain links TRBV7-9 with TRBJ2-3, with D perhaps TRBD1 or TRBD2 (5 bases each). Germline-derived CDR1 and CDR2 are SEHNR and FQNEAQ (reference sequence). V lost 7 bases to trimming and J lost 5 bases, with 16 bases between them. There are 14 residues in the CDR3. The CDR3 region has the DNA TGTGCCAGCAACCAGAGGGGCCGTGAAGATACGCAGTATTTT. The encoded protein is CASNQRGREDTQYF.

The V call is TRBV28, the J call TRBJ1-6, with D possibly matching TRBD1 (6 bases). Germline CDR1 and CDR2: MDHEN and SYDVKM. The CDR3 runs to 18 residues. V was pared by 4 bases and J by 2 bases, with 18 bases between. CDR3 DNA sequence: TGTGCCAGCAGTTCCTACACCTTTACAGGGACCTATAATTCACCCCTCCACTTT. It yields the protein CASSSYTFTGTYNSPLHF.

The rearrangement uses TRBV9 and TRBJ2-5; TRBD1 is a possible D gene (6 bases). The V end was cut by 3 bases, the J end by 5 bases, with 20 bases between. The germline V gene has CDR1 SGDLS and CDR2 YYNGEE. The CDR3 has 16 amino acids. CDR3 DNA: TGTGCCAGCAGCGCACGACAGGACTCCTCGTGGGAGACCCAGTACTTC. Its translation: CASSARQDSSWETQYF.

The V call is TRBV3-1 (or the pseudogene TRBV3-2), the J call TRBJ1-6, with 7 bases that match TRBD1. This CDR3 has 15 amino acids. V shed 4 bases and J 7 bases; nucleotides not matched to a gene: 7. Germline V gene sequence: CDR1 LGHDT, CDR2 YNNKEL (reference sequence). This chain's CDR3 is CASSPPTGANSPLHF. The CDR3 coding sequence is TGTGCCAGCAGCCCCCCCACAGGGGCGAATTCACCCCTCCACTTT.

The chain is built from TRBV29-1 and TRBJ2-1; D ambiguous. Trimming pared 7 bases from V and 5 bases from J, leaving 6 bases between. This CDR3 contains 10 residues. CDR1 and CDR2 from the germline V gene are SQVTM and ANQGSEA. The CDR3 DNA sequence: TGCAGCGCCGGTGACAATGAGCAGTTCTTC. Its protein product is CSAGDNEQFF.

The CDR3 sequence: CASSLEWRGRTQYF. Here the CDR3 DNA reads TGTGCCAGCAGCTTAGAGTGGCGGGGACGGACCCAGTACTTC. The chain recombines TRBV7-2 with TRBJ2-5; the D gene is possibly TRBD2 (6 bases). Germline V gives CDR1 SGHTA, CDR2 FQGNSA. V was clipped by 1 base and J by 7 bases, with 13 bases between them. CDR3 length equals 14 residues.

The V call is TRBV18, the J call TRBJ1-5, with a weak D call TRBD1 (5 bases). The CDR3 is 13 residues long. V gave up 6 bases and J gave up 6 bases, with 12 bases separating them. Germline V gives CDR1 KGHSH, CDR2 LQKENI. The CDR3 reads CASSLAGGQPQHF. CDR3 nucleotide sequence: TGTGCCAGCTCCCTGGCGGGGGGTCAGCCCCAGCATTTT.

This sequence joins TRBV7-2 and TRBJ2-1, with 9 nucleotides matching TRBD1. With V trimmed by 5 bases and J by 8 bases, 7 bases remained unmatched. The germline CDR1 and CDR2 sequences are SGHTA and FQGNSA. CDR3 length equals 14 residues. CDR3 in DNA: TGTGCCAGCAGCGCCGGGACAGGGTTGTATGAGCAGTTCTTC. The encoded protein is CASSAGTGLYEQFF.

This chain uses TRBV19 with TRBJ1-1; TRBD1 agrees at 8 bases. The trim removed 5 bases at V and 1 base at J, leaving 6 bases unmatched. The germline CDR1 and CDR2 sequences are LNHDA and SQIVND (reference sequence). This CDR3 contains 15 residues. The CDR3 reads CASSDWTGPNTEAFF. CDR3 sequence (DNA): TGTGCCAGTAGTGATTGGACAGGGCCGAACACTGAAGCTTTCTTT.

The J gene is TRBJ2-3, the V gene TRBV24-1; D uncertain. This CDR3 region has 12 residues. Looked up from germline, CDR1 is KGHDR and CDR2 is SFDVKD. V shed 6 bases and J shed 2 bases, with 5 bases lying between them. The CDR3 here is CATSSFTDTQYF. CDR3 bases: TGTGCCACCAGTTCCTTCACAGATACGCAGTATTTT.

The chain is built from TRBV7-2 and TRBJ2-7; 7 bases line up with TRBD2. CDR3 length: 14 amino acids. CDR1 is SGHTA and CDR2 is FQGNSA in the germline V gene. V shed 5 bases and J 2 bases; nucleotides not matched to a gene: 6. The DNA of the CDR3 is TGTGCCAGCAGCCGGGCCCGGGGGGCCTACGAGCAGTACTTC. Encoded protein: CASSRARGAYEQYF. The full variable domain, with the rest looked up from reference TRBV7-2 and TRBJ2-7, is GAGVSQSPSNKVTEKGKDVELRCDPISGHTALYWYRQSLGQGLEFLIYFQGNSAPDKSGLPSDRFSAERTGGSVSTLTIQRTQQEDSAVYLCASSRARGAYEQYFGPGTRLTVT.

The V and J genes are TRBV6-4 and TRBJ2-5; 10 bases match TRBD2. Germline V gene sequence: CDR1 MRHNA, CDR2 SNTAGT. The junction had 14 bases not matched to a gene; V was cut back by 5 bases and J by 11 bases. The CDR3 consists of 15 residues. The CDR3 loop is CASSRPGTSDSQQYF. DNA for the CDR3: TGTGCCAGCAGTCGACCCGGGACTAGCGATTCTCAGCAGTACTTC.